The clone carrying this TCR beta chain came up a few times. This entry is derived from a study of blood T cell repertoires in COVID-19. Looking at the study overall: The analysed material was cDNA or gDNA that came from T cells, B-cell-depleted T cells, or PBMCs.

As processed by the authors: Amplification of reference gene primers was used by the study to estimate nucleated cell counts. The data were produced by immunoSEQ multiplex PCR, yet TCRdb's version contains in-frame clones alone and is incomplete. The DNA was the basis for D and trimming; V, J and clone size are from that table. The sample carries under 200,000 clones, roughly 80% recorded once. The sequencing input was PBMCs or T cells enriched from blood (not recorded which). This receptor was obtained from a woman in her thirties or forties with acute COVID-19.

In DNA form, the CDR3 reads TGCGCCAGCAGCTTGGACGGAGAGACCCAGTACTTC. It yields the protein CASSLDGETQYF. The chain couples TRBV5-1 to TRBJ2-5; D is ambiguous. Trimming took 0 bases from V and 4 from J, leaving 4 bases between them. Germline V gene sequence: CDR1 SGHRS, CDR2 YFSETQ. CDR3 size: 12 residues.